The rows below give T cell receptor beta chains drawn from one sample of a study of T cell responses to AZD1222 COVID-19 vaccine. Profiling relied on immunoSEQ multiplex PCR, and the TCRdb table lists in-frame clones only, not all of them. The sample carries about 120,000 clones, about 90% recorded once. The sequenced sample was peripheral blood, obtained on day 0 of AZD1222 vaccination. Receptors originate from an adult in good health. The conserved cysteine and the conserved F or W are not part of the CDR3 here. Fields, in order: J gene, V gene, CDR3 protein.

j_gene: TRBJ1-5; v_gene: TRBV28; CDR3aa: AEQDPRDSNQPQH
j_gene: TRBJ1-5; v_gene: TRBV5-3; CDR3aa: ARSKQGALSQPQH
j_gene: TRBJ2-3; v_gene: TRBV29-1; CDR3aa: SVSGSADTQY
j_gene: TRBJ1-2; v_gene: TRBV2; CDR3aa: ASGSGGGYT
j_gene: TRBJ2-7; v_gene: TRBV29-1; CDR3aa: SVGHNSYEQY
j_gene: TRBJ2-5; v_gene: TRBV4-2; CDR3aa: ASSLSGSGETQY
j_gene: TRBJ1-1; v_gene: TRBV11-3; CDR3aa: ASSLGGIVNTEAF
j_gene: TRBJ2-2; v_gene: TRBV15; CDR3aa: ATSRSGLGAGELF
j_gene: TRBJ2-3; v_gene: TRBV12-3/TRBV12-4; CDR3aa: ASSSLNTQY
j_gene: TRBJ2-7; v_gene: TRBV7-9; CDR3aa: ASSLALTDSYEQY
j_gene: TRBJ1-4; v_gene: TRBV19; CDR3aa: ASSKRHPPTDEKLF